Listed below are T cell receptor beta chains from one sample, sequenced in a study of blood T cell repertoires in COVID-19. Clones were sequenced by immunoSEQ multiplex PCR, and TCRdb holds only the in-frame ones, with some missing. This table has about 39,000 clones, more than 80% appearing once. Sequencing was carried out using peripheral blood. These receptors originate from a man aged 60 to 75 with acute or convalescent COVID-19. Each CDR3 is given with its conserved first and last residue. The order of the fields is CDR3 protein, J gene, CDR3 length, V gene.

cdr3_aa: CASSPRTGPHEQYF
j_call: TRBJ2-7
cdr3_length: 14
v_call: TRBV6-2/TRBV6-3

cdr3_aa: CASSVAPGGSSYGYTF
j_call: TRBJ1-2
cdr3_length: 16
v_call: TRBV9

cdr3_aa: CASSLAGQLAGANVLTF
j_call: TRBJ2-6
cdr3_length: 17
v_call: TRBV5-5

cdr3_aa: CASTRFAREAADTQYF
j_call: TRBJ2-3
cdr3_length: 16
v_call: TRBV9

cdr3_aa: CSVWGRRGTEAFF
j_call: TRBJ1-1
cdr3_length: 13
v_call: TRBV29-1

cdr3_aa: CASSLLGGSAGYTF
j_call: TRBJ1-2
cdr3_length: 14
v_call: TRBV28

cdr3_aa: CASMGALGYTF
j_call: TRBJ1-2
cdr3_length: 11
v_call: TRBV6-5

cdr3_aa: CASSPTGYPISNQPQHF
j_call: TRBJ1-5
cdr3_length: 17
v_call: TRBV28

cdr3_aa: CASMTRDRENYGYTF
j_call: TRBJ1-2
cdr3_length: 15
v_call: TRBV19

cdr3_aa: CAWSPSGTGELFF
j_call: TRBJ2-2
cdr3_length: 13
v_call: TRBV30

cdr3_aa: CASSSTGYGYTF
j_call: TRBJ1-2
cdr3_length: 12
v_call: TRBV12-3/TRBV12-4

cdr3_aa: CAWRETGAGNSPLHF
j_call: TRBJ1-6
cdr3_length: 15
v_call: TRBV30

cdr3_aa: CASSQGDRSWETQYF
j_call: TRBJ2-5
cdr3_length: 15
v_call: TRBV3-1/TRBV3-2

cdr3_aa: CASRGGGSDGYTF
j_call: TRBJ1-2
cdr3_length: 13
v_call: TRBV9

cdr3_aa: CASRRAVYTGELFF
j_call: TRBJ2-2
cdr3_length: 14
v_call: TRBV6-5

cdr3_aa: CASGRTIGGSTEAFF
j_call: TRBJ1-1
cdr3_length: 15
v_call: TRBV12-5

cdr3_aa: CASSYETAARELFF
j_call: TRBJ2-2
cdr3_length: 14
v_call: TRBV6-5

cdr3_aa: CASSADSLNYGYTF
j_call: TRBJ1-2
cdr3_length: 14
v_call: TRBV2

cdr3_aa: CASTGGISYEQYF
j_call: TRBJ2-7
cdr3_length: 13
v_call: TRBV2

cdr3_aa: CAWSVGRGGYAEQFF
j_call: TRBJ2-1
cdr3_length: 15
v_call: TRBV30

cdr3_aa: CASSSRDRPGNTIYF
j_call: TRBJ1-3
cdr3_length: 15
v_call: TRBV7-8

cdr3_aa: CASSVGGGAAKNIQYF
j_call: TRBJ2-4
cdr3_length: 16
v_call: TRBV9

cdr3_aa: CASSGRGGREGRSYNEQFF
j_call: TRBJ2-1
cdr3_length: 19
v_call: TRBV9

cdr3_aa: CASSLAQGRTEAFF
j_call: TRBJ1-1
cdr3_length: 14
v_call: TRBV11-2

cdr3_aa: CATGTGPGNTEAFF
j_call: TRBJ1-1
cdr3_length: 14
v_call: TRBV5-1

cdr3_aa: CASTSGSLWTQYF
j_call: TRBJ2-5
cdr3_length: 13
v_call: TRBV21-1

cdr3_aa: CASSYGRSYNSPLHF
j_call: TRBJ1-6
cdr3_length: 15
v_call: TRBV6-5

cdr3_aa: CASSTRDRANSPLHF
j_call: TRBJ1-6
cdr3_length: 15
v_call: TRBV9

cdr3_aa: CASSLGVGGNQDTQYF
j_call: TRBJ2-3
cdr3_length: 16
v_call: TRBV7-3

cdr3_aa: CASSSAGDRVNTGELFF
j_call: TRBJ2-2
cdr3_length: 17
v_call: TRBV28

cdr3_aa: CASRAYNEQFF
j_call: TRBJ2-1
cdr3_length: 11
v_call: TRBV2

cdr3_aa: CASRHKGAETEAFF
j_call: TRBJ1-1
cdr3_length: 14
v_call: TRBV3-1/TRBV3-2

cdr3_aa: CASSMNPSGGYTF
j_call: TRBJ1-2
cdr3_length: 13
v_call: TRBV19

cdr3_aa: CASSLNQVFSYEQYF
j_call: TRBJ2-7
cdr3_length: 15
v_call: TRBV5-1

cdr3_aa: CASTLDGLAGAGEQFF
j_call: TRBJ2-1
cdr3_length: 16
v_call: TRBV5-5

cdr3_aa: CATSRDRATPYEQYF
j_call: TRBJ2-7
cdr3_length: 15
v_call: TRBV15

cdr3_aa: CASSPMGGAGDTQYF
j_call: TRBJ2-3
cdr3_length: 15
v_call: TRBV7-2

cdr3_aa: CSVDHSGRTSSYNEQFF
j_call: TRBJ2-1
cdr3_length: 17
v_call: TRBV29-1

cdr3_aa: CASSLALAEKLFF
j_call: TRBJ1-4
cdr3_length: 13
v_call: TRBV7-9

cdr3_aa: CASTRSPNYTGELFF
j_call: TRBJ2-2
cdr3_length: 15
v_call: TRBV2

cdr3_aa: CASSSSAGLAYNEQFF
j_call: TRBJ2-1
cdr3_length: 16
v_call: TRBV11-2

cdr3_aa: CSASWGDEQFF
j_call: TRBJ2-1
cdr3_length: 11
v_call: TRBV20-1

cdr3_aa: CASSTGENYGYTF
j_call: TRBJ1-2
cdr3_length: 13
v_call: TRBV28

cdr3_aa: CASKDRGGGLKTQYF
j_call: TRBJ2-5
cdr3_length: 15
v_call: TRBV2

cdr3_aa: CSVGSTSGTETQYF
j_call: TRBJ2-5
cdr3_length: 14
v_call: TRBV29-1

cdr3_aa: CASSSTGIGEKLFF
j_call: TRBJ1-4
cdr3_length: 14
v_call: TRBV6-2/TRBV6-3

cdr3_aa: CASSQVQYGYTF
j_call: TRBJ1-2
cdr3_length: 12
v_call: TRBV3-1/TRBV3-2

cdr3_aa: CASSLDSGEINEKLFF
j_call: TRBJ1-4
cdr3_length: 16
v_call: TRBV5-6

cdr3_aa: CASSGQGGQPQHF
j_call: TRBJ1-5
cdr3_length: 13
v_call: TRBV19

cdr3_aa: CASSPRTGVGGQDGYTF
j_call: TRBJ1-2
cdr3_length: 17
v_call: TRBV18